These 27 T cell receptor beta chains originate from one sample sequenced in a study of control samples from healthy donors and cancer patients. Here immunoSEQ multiplex PCR was the method, and the copy in TCRdb shows in-frame clones only, minus some. The sample yields about 410,000 clones, 90% seen once. Input material: PBMCs. Every receptor here comes from a man aged 40-50 years with head and neck cancer.

The J gene is TRBJ2-7, the V gene TRBV27; possibly TRBD1 or TRBD2 for D (6 bases each). The CDR3 is made up of 15 amino acids. Trimming stripped 8 bases from V and 2 bases from J, with 19 bases between. Per germline, CDR1 MNHEY and CDR2 SMNVEV (reference sequence). The CDR3 nucleotides read TGTGCCAGCGGAACCTCGGGGGCTTCTCCCTACGAGCAGTACTTC. This sequence encodes CASGTSGASPYEQYF.

V is TRBV3-1 (or the pseudogene TRBV3-2) and J is TRBJ1-5; D is uncertain. In germline, CDR1 is LGHDT, CDR2 YNNKEL (reference sequence). V lost 4 bases to trimming and J lost 1 base, with 8 bases between them. CDR3 length equals 14 residues. CDR3 loop: CASSPPGSNQPQHF. CDR3 nucleotide sequence: TGTGCCAGCAGCCCCCCAGGAAGCAATCAGCCCCAGCATTTT.

Comments on this clone: The DNA is omitted, as the CDR3 cannot be located on it reliably, and the CDR3 follows TCRdb's listing. The rearrangement links TRBV6-6 to TRBJ2-5; the D call TRBD1 from the table was never checked on the DNA. The CDR3 totals 11 residues, both ends included. CDR1 and CDR2 from the germline V gene are MNHNY and SVGAGI (reference sequence). The CDR3 spells CASSYWAGGNF.

V gene TRBV29-1 combines with J gene TRBJ1-2; D ambiguous. Deletions cut 1 base from V and 2 bases from J, with 14 bases between. Germline V gene lookup returns CDR1 SQVTM and CDR2 ANQGSEA. The CDR3 extends over 15 amino acids. Written as DNA, the CDR3 is TGCAGCGTTGAAGGACATGACGGCGGAAACTATGGCTACACCTTC. Its protein product is CSVEGHDGGNYGYTF.

The genes are TRBV19 and TRBJ2-7; 9 nucleotides line up with TRBD2. This CDR3 comprises 16 residues. Losses at the gene ends were 2 bases for V and 2 bases for J; bases not matched to a gene: 7. Germline V gene sequence: CDR1 LNHDA, CDR2 SQIVND (reference sequence). The CDR3 loop is CASSIRRPSGAYEQYF. CDR3 in DNA: TGTGCCAGTAGTATACGACGGCCTAGCGGGGCCTACGAGCAGTACTTC.

This chain joins TRBV30 and TRBJ2-5; D gene ambiguous. Trimming left V 2 bases short and J 5 bases short, with 9 bases between. Germline CDR1 reads GTSNPN; CDR2 reads SVGIG (reference sequence). The CDR3 contains 12 residues. This chain's CDR3 is CAWSSSRETQYF. In DNA form, the CDR3 reads TGTGCCTGGAGTTCTTCACGGGAGACCCAGTACTTC.

Remarks on this clone: At the DNA level, this CDR3 is encoded by other sequences in the same sample as well. CDR3 amino acids: CASSLGRGADTQYF. The CDR3 DNA sequence: TGTGCCAGCAGCCTCGGACGGGGCGCAGATACGCAGTATTTT. This chain connects TRBV7-9 to TRBJ2-3, with D perhaps TRBD1 or TRBD2 (5 bases each). Between the trimmed V and J ends, which lost 5 bases and 4 bases, there was a span of 13 bases. In germline, CDR1 is SEHNR, CDR2 FQNEAQ (reference sequence). This CDR3 spans 14 amino acids.

The rearrangement uses TRBV7-2 and TRBJ2-7; TRBD2 matches at 9 bases. Germline V gene lookup returns CDR1 SGHTA and CDR2 FQGNSA. This CDR3 is built from 16 residues. Trimming cost V 4 bases and J 0 bases; bases outside gene matches: 7. In DNA, the CDR3 is TGTGCCAGCAGCTCCTCGAGCGGGGGGCCCTCCTACGAGCAGTACTTC. Translated: CASSSSSGGPSYEQYF.

The rearrangement joins TRBV6-6 to TRBJ2-3; 8 bases fit TRBD1. The J segment lost 2 bases and the V segment lost 8 bases, leaving 9 bases of the junction unmatched. The germline V gene has CDR1 MNHNY and CDR2 SVGAGI (reference sequence). This CDR3 spans 15 amino acids. CDR3 DNA: TGTGCCAGCCTCCTTGGACAGGGCTACACAGATACGCAGTATTTT. This codes for CASLLGQGYTDTQYF.

The rearrangement links TRBV24-1 to TRBJ1-1; possibly TRBD1 for D (5 bases). CDR1 and CDR2 (germline): KGHDR, SFDVKD. The CDR3 has 12 amino acids. V lost 6 bases and J lost 4, with 8 bases in between. The CDR3 loop is CATSKGSTEAFF. DNA for the CDR3: TGTGCCACCAGTAAGGGGAGCACTGAAGCTTTCTTT.

This chain links TRBV29-1 with TRBJ2-6, with D unclear. V lost 8 bases to trimming and J lost 4 bases, with 9 bases between them. Germline lookup yields CDR1 SQVTM and CDR2 ANQGSEA. The CDR3 spans 12 residues. CDR3 in DNA: TGCAGCATAAGCGCGGGGGCCAACGTCCTGACTTTC. It yields the protein CSISAGANVLTF.

V and J are TRBV28 and TRBJ1-5; D is undetermined. Trimming removed 3 bases from V and 5 bases from J, with 14 bases in between. This CDR3 region has 15 residues. Germline V gene data show CDR1 as MDHEN and CDR2 as SYDVKM. CDR3 region: CASSFSSKKYQPQHF. The DNA of the CDR3 is TGTGCCAGCAGTTTCTCCAGCAAAAAATATCAGCCCCAGCATTTT.

This clone occurred once. The chain carries TRBV4-1 and TRBJ2-3, with 12 positions matching TRBD1. CDR3 length: 15 amino acids. Germline CDR1 is MGHRA and CDR2 is YSYEKL. Unmatched junction bases numbered 5, after V lost 4 bases and J lost 6 bases. CDR3: CASSRRDRGPDTQYF. In DNA form, the CDR3 reads TGCGCCAGCAGCCGCCGGGACAGGGGGCCGGATACGCAGTATTTT.

The V call is TRBV6-6, the J call TRBJ1-2; D not resolved. Germline V gives CDR1 MNHNY, CDR2 SVGAGI (reference sequence). The CDR3 is 13 amino acids. The ends were cut back, 2 bases at V and 6 bases at J, with 10 bases in the middle. CDR3 sequence (DNA): TGTGCCAGCAGTTACGGGGATTTAGATGGCTACACCTTC. It yields the protein CASSYGDLDGYTF.

As for this clone: The same CDR3 can be traced to other DNA sequences in this sample. The chain combines TRBV19 with TRBJ1-5; tentatively, D is TRBD1 (5 bases). The V gene's germline CDR1 is LNHDA and CDR2 SQIVND (reference sequence). V was trimmed by 1 base and J by 5 bases, leaving 33 bases between them. The CDR3 totals 22 residues. In DNA form, the CDR3 reads TGTGCCAGTAGTATAGGTCTATGGGGCCGGGCGGGGGAACTAGCTGTCGATCAGCCCCAGCATTTT. Its translation: CASSIGLWGRAGELAVDQPQHF.

The chain employs TRBV5-8 and TRBJ1-2, with 12 bases identical to TRBD1. V lost 4 bases to trimming and J lost 7 bases; unmatched junction nucleotides: 11. The germline V gene has CDR1 SGHTS and CDR2 YDEGEE. The CDR3 sequence is 16 residues long. The CDR3 is CASSRVVGTGGLGYTF. CDR3 nucleotide sequence: TGTGCCAGCAGCAGAGTGGTGGGGACAGGGGGCCTTGGCTACACCTTC.

The V and J genes are TRBV5-1 and TRBJ2-5, with D tentatively TRBD1 (7 bases). This CDR3 is built from 16 residues. V was shortened by 0 bases and J by 2 bases, with 14 bases between the two germline ends. In germline, CDR1 is SGHRS, CDR2 YFSETQ. CDR3 sequence: CASSLAGGTVQETQYF. As DNA, the CDR3 is TGCGCCAGCAGCTTGGCCGGCGGGACAGTTCAAGAGACCCAGTACTTC.

The chain joins TRBV19 to TRBJ2-7; 10 nucleotides agree with TRBD1. This CDR3 contains 16 residues. The V segment lost 6 bases and the J segment 0 bases; nucleotides outside the gene matches: 8. From germline, CDR1 is LNHDA and CDR2 SQIVND (reference sequence). The CDR3, as DNA: TGTGCCAGTAGGGAACGGGACAGGGGAAGCTCCTACGAGCAGTACTTC. It codes for CASRERDRGSSYEQYF.

The gene calls are TRBV29-1 and TRBJ2-1; unclear D gene. CDR1 is SQVTM and CDR2 is ANQGSEA in the germline V gene. The CDR3 has 10 residues. V was cut by 3 bases and J by 12 bases, with 9 bases left in between. The chain's CDR3 is CSVEANPQFF. DNA for the CDR3: TGCAGCGTTGAGGCGAACCCGCAGTTCTTC.

This clone came up a few times. The chain is built from TRBV30 and TRBJ1-5; 7 positions agree with TRBD1. Trimming at V came to 0 bases and at J to 7 bases, leaving 9 bases not matched to a gene. The CDR3 extends over 15 amino acids. Germline-derived CDR1 and CDR2 are GTSNPN and SVGIG (reference sequence). CDR3 DNA: TGTGCCTGGAGTGTTGACAGGGTAGCGGGACAGCCCCAGCATTTT. Translated: CAWSVDRVAGQPQHF.

The chain has TRBV19 and TRBJ1-2, with D tentatively TRBD1 (5 bases). Germline loops: CDR1 LNHDA, CDR2 SQIVND (reference sequence). CDR3 length: 13 amino acids. V lost 2 bases and J 8 bases, leaving 12 bases between the germline ends. The DNA of the CDR3 is TGTGCCAGTAGTATATTACAGGATCTAGGCTACACCTTC. Translating gives CASSILQDLGYTF. Drawing the rest from reference TRBV19 and TRBJ1-2, the complete variable domain is DGGITQSPKYLFRKEGQNVTLSCEQNLNHDAMYWYRQDPGQGLRLIYYSQIVNDFQKGDIAEGYSVSREKKESFPLTVTSAQKNPTAFYLCASSILQDLGYTFGSGTRLTVV.

The rearrangement uses TRBV12-3 or TRBV12-4 and TRBJ1-2; D unclear. CDR3 size: 13 residues. Trimming pared 5 bases from V and 4 bases from J, leaving 11 bases between. CDR3 bases: TGTGCCAGCAGTCCTGAGGTCATCTATGGCTACACCTTC. Residues: CASSPEVIYGYTF.

On this clone itself: Within the sample, other DNA sequences also encode this same CDR3. The chain links TRBV7-3 to TRBJ1-1; D is perhaps TRBD1 (5 bases). Trimming left V 0 bases short and J 3 bases short, with 8 bases between. The germline V gene encodes CDR1 SGHTA and CDR2 FQGTGA. This CDR3 region has 14 residues. For the CDR3, the DNA is TGTGCCAGCAGCTTAACTAGGGGAGACACTGAAGCTTTCTTT. This translates into CASSLTRGDTEAFF.

The rearrangement joins TRBV19 to TRBJ1-1, with D perhaps TRBD1 (5 bases). Per germline, CDR1 LNHDA and CDR2 SQIVND (reference sequence). CDR3 length equals 11 residues. DNA of the CDR3: TGTGCAAGAGTTAGGGGAACTGAAGCTTTCTTT. It is translated as CARVRGTEAFF.

The rearrangement joins TRBV24-1 to TRBJ2-3; TRBD2 might be the D (7 bases). CDR1 is KGHDR, CDR2 SFDVKD, per germline. The V end was cut by 5 bases, the J end by 6 bases, with 14 bases between. The CDR3 runs 14 residues. CDR3 region: CATSVGGVPDTQYF. CDR3 nucleotides: TGTGCCACCAGTGTAGGGGGGGTTCCGGATACGCAGTATTTT.

This chain uses TRBV29-1 with TRBJ1-1; perhaps TRBD1 as D (6 bases). Germline-derived CDR1 and CDR2 are SQVTM and ANQGSEA. V dropped 4 bases and J dropped 5 bases, with 17 bases sitting between them. The CDR3 consists of 14 residues. The CDR3 loop reads CSVANRERWTEAFF. As DNA, the CDR3 is TGCAGCGTTGCGAACAGGGAGCGGTGGACTGAAGCTTTCTTT.

The genes are TRBV7-2 and TRBJ2-5; 7 bases agree with TRBD1. Germline V CDR1 and CDR2: SGHTA, FQGNSA. After removal of 6 bases from V and 1 base from J, the junction contained 5 bases not matched to a gene. The CDR3 loop spans 14 amino acids. This CDR3 reads CASRRWTGQETQYF. In nucleotides, the CDR3 is TGTGCCAGCAGACGTTGGACAGGCCAAGAGACCCAGTACTTC.